This passage covers 23 T cell receptor beta chains from one sample sequenced in a study of tumor and adjacent non-tumor tissue in lung cancer. RNA was extracted from bulk tissue without any cell sorting. This non-tumor lung sample came from over 3 cm beyond the tumor edge. The library came from three nested PCR rounds adapted from ARM-PCR protocols. TCRdb fed the multiplex PCR reads into MiXCR, producing one record per CDR3 protein. The profile shows more than 55,000 distinct CDR3 sequences, roughly 57% of them singletons. The sequencing input was distant non-tumor lung tissue. The receptors originated from a man aged 70 or older with non-small cell lung cancer.

The rearrangement joins TRBV19 to TRBJ2-1; TRBD1 is a possible D gene (6 bases). Trimming removed 3 bases at V and 6 bases at J, with 15 bases between. This CDR3 has 15 amino acids. Germline V gives CDR1 LNHDA, CDR2 SQIVND (reference sequence). The CDR3 DNA reads as TGTGCCAGTAGTATTACAGGGTTCGGTCCCAATGAGCAGTTCTTC. It specifies CASSITGFGPNEQFF.

The J gene is TRBJ2-2, the V gene TRBV11-1; 15 bases align to TRBD2. V lost 6 bases, J lost 14 bases, and 19 bases stayed unmatched. CDR1 and CDR2 from the germline V gene are SGHAT and FQDESV (reference sequence). The CDR3 is 18 amino acids. The chain's CDR3 is CASSSGLAGGRSTGGLFF. The CDR3 coding sequence is TGTGCCAGCAGTTCGGGACTAGCGGGGGGCAGATCCACCGGGGGACTGTTTTTT.

This clonotype has just one count. V usage is TRBV4-1 and J usage is TRBJ2-2, with D maybe TRBD1 (6 bases). The CDR3 consists of 18 residues. The germline gives CDR1 MGHRA, CDR2 YSYEKL. The germline V and J ends were trimmed by 1 base and 9 bases, with 24 bases remaining between them. For the CDR3, the DNA is TGCGCCAGCAGCCAAGTCGCTTTCTGGACAGCAGGGATCAGGGAGCTGTTTTTT. This sequence encodes CASSQVAFWTAGIRELFF.

The J gene is TRBJ2-1, the V gene TRBV5-4, with 7 bases identical to TRBD1. Germline V gene data show CDR1 as SGHNT and CDR2 as YYREEE (reference sequence). The CDR3 consists of 15 residues. Here the CDR3 DNA reads TGTTTCGGCAGCGCACAGGGGTATATGGGACAGCAACAGTTCTTC. Protein: CFGSAQGYMGQQQFF.

This clonotype was seen a handful of times. Its ends do not fully match the called genes, so a read error is possible. This chain joins TRBV20-1 and TRBJ2-5, with TRBD1 matching over 9 bases. The CDR3 is made up of 15 amino acids. Germline V gene data show CDR1 as DFQATT and CDR2 as SNEGSKA (reference sequence). The CDR3 loop reads CSATALQGAEETRYF. The DNA of the CDR3 is TGCAGTGCTACCGCCTTACAGGGGGCCGAAGAGACCCGGTACTTC.

As regards this clonotype: At one of its ends the junction is not consistent with the germline gene, which may arise from a read error. The rearrangement uses TRBV10-2 and TRBJ1-1; the match to TRBD1 covers 9 bases. This CDR3 has 13 amino acids. CDR1 and CDR2 (germline): WSHSY, SAAADI. The chain's CDR3 is CSSSASTGGEAFF. CDR3 bases: TGCTCCAGCAGTGCCTCGACAGGGGGGGAAGCTTTCTTC.

This clonotype has just a few counts. One end of the junction varies from germline; a read error may be responsible. The chain joins TRBV20-1 to TRBJ2-1; D is possibly TRBD1 (6 bases). Per the germline V gene, CDR1 is DFQATT and CDR2 is SNEGSKA (reference sequence). CDR3 length: 15 residues. The CDR3: CSARAGVSSYNEQFF. The CDR3 DNA reads TGCAGTGCGAGAGCAGGGGTTAGCTCCTACAATGAGCAGTTCTTC.

Notes on this clonotype: One end of the junction does not line up with germline, which may come from a read error. The chain combines TRBV4-2 with TRBJ2-1; 9 nucleotides match TRBD1. Per the germline V gene, CDR1 is LGHNA and CDR2 is YNFKEQ. The CDR3 runs 17 residues. CDR3 amino acids: CASRQAGTGSSYNEQFF. As DNA, the CDR3 is TGTGCCAGCAGGCAAGCGGGGACAGGGAGCTCCTACAATGAGCAGTTCTTC.

About this clonotype: At one end, the junction sequence differs from germline, possibly due to a read error. The DNA of the CDR3 is TGTGCCAGCAGTGAACGGCCGGGGCCCACCGGGGAGCCGTTTTTT. It specifies CASSERPGPTGEPFF. The chain carries TRBV6-1 and TRBJ2-2, with D possibly being TRBD1 or TRBD2 (5 bases each). Germline CDR1 reads MNHNS; CDR2 reads SASEGT. This CDR3 has 15 residues.

This chain links TRBV6-4 with TRBJ2-3; 11 nucleotides line up with TRBD1. The ends lost 5 bases at V and 4 bases at J; junction bases unmatched: 2. The germline gives CDR1 MRHNA, CDR2 SNTAGT. The CDR3 contains 14 residues. The DNA of the CDR3 is TGTGCCAGCAGTAAGGGACAGGGGGCAGATACGCAGTATTTT. Translated: CASSKGQGADTQYF.

At least ten counts were recorded for this clonotype. This chain uses TRBV29-1 with TRBJ2-7; unclear D gene. Trimming stripped 6 bases from V and 0 bases from J, with 9 bases between. This CDR3 has 12 amino acids. From germline, CDR1 is SQVTM and CDR2 ANQGSEA. The CDR3 region is CSVALSSYEQYF. The DNA for the CDR3 is TGCAGCGTCGCCCTCAGCTCCTACGAGCAGTACTTC.

Of note for this clonotype: Relative to the germline gene, one junction end is altered; a read error may explain this. The chain has TRBV11-1 and TRBJ1-2; 8 nucleotides match TRBD1. CDR1 SGHAT and CDR2 FQDESV come from the germline V gene (reference sequence). This CDR3 spans 15 amino acids. CDR3 sequence reads: CVSSLMTGVGYGYTF. The CDR3 DNA reads TGTGTCAGCAGCCTGATGACAGGGGTCGGGTACGGCTACACCTTC.

This chain joins TRBV30 and TRBJ2-3; tentatively, D is TRBD1 (6 bases). Trimming pared 0 bases from V and 6 bases from J, leaving 16 bases between. Germline assignment: CDR1 GTSNPN and CDR2 SVGIG (reference sequence). The CDR3 extends over 15 amino acids. The CDR3: CAWSVGSRGGDTQYF. CDR3 sequence (DNA): TGTGCCTGGAGTGTAGGTAGCAGGGGCGGGGATACGCAGTATTTT.

A word on this clonotype: Being one base from a much bigger clone, this may be a read error. The chain links TRBV6-2 or TRBV6-3 to TRBJ2-1; perhaps TRBD1 as D (5 bases). Per the germline V gene, CDR1 is MNHEY and CDR2 is SVGEGT. The CDR3 length is 15 residues. As DNA, the CDR3 is TGTGTCAGCAGTAAGGACACCCTACCTTACAATGAGCAGTTCTTC. It yields the protein CVSSKDTLPYNEQFF.

CDR3 nucleotides: TGTGCCATCAGCCAGACCGGTTCTGACAACGTGCACTACTTC. Translating gives CAISQTGSDNVHYF. This rearrangement joins TRBV10-3 to TRBJ2-7, with unresolved D. CDR3 length: 14 residues. Trimming left V 6 bases short and J 13 bases short, with 25 bases between. Germline values: CDR1 ENHRY, CDR2 SYGVKD.

This clonotype has only one observation. Being one base from a much bigger clone, this may be a read error. The CDR3 sequence: CASSLSPAEQETQYF. Written as DNA, the CDR3 is TGTGCCAGCAGCTTAAGCCCAGCGGAACAAGAGACCCAGTACTTC. The chain is built from TRBV13 and TRBJ2-5; maybe TRBD2 (5 bases). Trimming took 2 bases from V and 2 from J, leaving 12 bases between them. The germline V gene has CDR1 PRHDT and CDR2 FYEKMQ (reference sequence). This CDR3 is 15 amino acids long.

In regard to this clonotype: The junction differs from germline at one of its ends, possibly a read error. This chain uses TRBV11-2 with TRBJ2-1; tentative D call: TRBD2 (6 bases). Germline loops: CDR1 SGHAT, CDR2 FQNNGV. This CDR3 is 16 amino acids long. CDR3 loop: CASSLVAGFGYNEQSF. CDR3 bases: TGTGCCAGCAGCTTAGTGGCGGGGTTCGGCTACAATGAGCAGTCCTTC.

To note about this clonotype: Since no conserved phenylalanine or tryptophan closes the CDR3, a read error is the likely cause. This sequence joins TRBV6-5 and TRBJ2-3; D not resolved. The germline V gene encodes CDR1 MNHEY and CDR2 SVGAGI. This CDR3 is built from 12 residues. CDR3 loop: CASQGFTDTQYY. Here the CDR3 DNA reads TGTGCTAGCCAAGGTTTCACAGATACGCAGTATTAT.

This clonotype has a handful of counts. V is TRBV20-1 and J is TRBJ1-2; D is unresolved. CDR3 length equals 16 residues. The germline gives CDR1 DFQATT, CDR2 SNEGSKA (reference sequence). V lost 0 bases and J 7 bases, leaving 21 bases between the germline ends. CDR3 amino acids: CSAREPRTGASGGYTF. DNA of the CDR3: TGCAGTGCTAGAGAACCGAGGACGGGTGCCTCGGGTGGCTACACCTTC.

This chain connects TRBV6-1 to TRBJ1-2; TRBD1 is a possible D gene (5 bases). The V and J ends lost 6 bases and 6 bases respectively, with 20 bases between them. The CDR3 has 15 residues. Germline V gene lookup returns CDR1 MNHNS and CDR2 SASEGT. CDR3 amino acids: CASSGEGMRAHGYTF. The DNA of the CDR3 is TGTGCCAGCAGCGGGGAGGGGATGAGGGCTCATGGCTACACCTTC.

This clonotype was observed a single time. Just one base apart from a much larger clone, this may be a read error. The chain has TRBV28 and TRBJ2-7, with 9 bases aligning to TRBD1. CDR1 and CDR2 (germline): MDHEN, SYDVKM. The CDR3 is 16 residues long. The CDR3: CASREGGTGPTYEQCF. The CDR3 nucleotides are TGTGCCAGCAGGGAAGGGGGGACAGGGCCGACCTACGAGCAGTGCTTC.

This clonotype appeared many times. This chain links TRBV20-1 with TRBJ2-5; D possibly matches TRBD1 or TRBD2 (7 bases each). The germline V and J ends were trimmed by 1 base and 5 bases, with 14 bases remaining between them. Germline CDR1 and CDR2: DFQATT and SNEGSKA (reference sequence). This CDR3 comprises 14 residues. In DNA form, the CDR3 reads TGCAGTGCTAGAGTGCCAGGGGGGGACGAGACCCAGTACTTC. Protein: CSARVPGGDETQYF.

This clonotype came up many times. The V gene is TRBV12-3 or TRBV12-4, the J gene TRBJ2-2; TRBD1 agrees at 8 bases. Trimming took 4 bases from V and 5 from J; bases not matched to a gene: 0. The CDR3 runs 13 residues. CDR3 bases: TGTGCCAGCAGTTGGACAGGGACCGGGGAGCTGTTTTTT. Its translation: CASSWTGTGELFF.